The 9 T cell receptor beta chains presented below share a single source sample, sequenced in a study of high-grade serous ovarian cancer treatment subgroups. Tumor samples were taken before definitive surgery or chemotherapy. Using immunoSEQ multiplex PCR, the repertoire was profiled, and TCRdb retains in-frame clones only, with some absent. The sample has about 30,000 clones, about 86% seen once; the top ten hold under 2.5%. The sequenced sample was tumor tissue. The receptors stem from a human donor with high-grade serous ovarian cancer.

The rearrangement uses TRBV15 and TRBJ2-2, with TRBD1 matching 7 bases. Germline V gene sequence: CDR1 LNHNV, CDR2 YYDKDF (reference sequence). There are 19 residues in the CDR3. V was clipped by 4 bases and J by 6 bases; unmatched bases: 20. This CDR3 reads CATSKWGKGRGTQAGELFF. The CDR3 DNA reads TGTGCCACCAGCAAGTGGGGCAAGGGCAGGGGGACCCAGGCCGGGGAGCTGTTTTTT.

V is TRBV4-1 and J is TRBJ2-5; TRBD1 matches at 8 bases. The last part of the DNA fits TRBJ2-7 better; the J call may be wrong. This CDR3 has 17 amino acids. Germline loops: CDR1 MGHRA, CDR2 YSYEKL. CDR3 sequence: CASSQEETQGAGYEQYF. CDR3 bases: TGCGCCAGCAGCCAAGAGGAGACGCAGGGGGCCGGATACGAGCAGTACTTC.

The chain joins TRBV6-5 to TRBJ2-2, with D uncertain. The CDR3 sequence is 12 residues long. Trimming took 6 bases from V and 7 from J, leaving 9 bases between them. Per the germline V gene, CDR1 is MNHEY and CDR2 is SVGAGI. CDR3 bases: TGTGCCAGCAGCCTACATCGCGGGGAGCTGTTTTTT. Its protein product is CASSLHRGELFF.

The CDR3 spells CASSEGTGRRLEQYF. The CDR3 DNA reads TGTGCCAGCAGCGAAGGGACCGGTCGTCGGCTCGAGCAGTACTTC. The genes are TRBV4-2 and TRBJ2-7, with D tentatively TRBD1 or TRBD2 (5 bases each). This CDR3 contains 15 residues. Trimming pared 5 bases from V and 6 bases from J, leaving 20 bases between. Germline CDR1 LGHNA, CDR2 YNFKEQ.

This clone came up a few times. This sequence joins TRBV19 and TRBJ1-3; tentatively, D is TRBD1 (5 bases). V shed 5 bases and J shed 2 bases, with 16 bases lying between them. The length of the CDR3 is 16 residues. Germline lookup yields CDR1 LNHDA and CDR2 SQIVND (reference sequence). CDR3 sequence reads: CASSETQGYAGNTIYF. The CDR3 DNA sequence: TGTGCCAGTAGTGAGACTCAGGGTTATGCTGGAAACACCATATATTTT.

This chain joins TRBV6-6 and TRBJ2-7; D gene unclear. This CDR3 is built from 11 residues. CDR1 is MNHNY and CDR2 is SVGAGI in the germline V gene (reference sequence). With 5 bases removed from V and 2 bases from J, the gap between germline ends came to 4 bases. In nucleotides, the CDR3 is TGTGCCAGCAGTACAACCTACGAGCAGTACTTC. It yields the protein CASSTTYEQYF.

The rearrangement uses TRBV6-5 and TRBJ2-7, with D maybe TRBD2 (6 bases). Germline CDR1 MNHEY, CDR2 SVGAGI. Trimming removed 8 bases at V and 2 bases at J, with 7 bases between. This CDR3 is 11 amino acids long. The CDR3: CASGTPYEQYF. Here the CDR3 DNA reads TGTGCCAGCGGGACTCCCTACGAGCAGTACTTC.

The genes are TRBV4-1 and TRBJ1-5; D uncertain. The CDR3 length is 17 residues. V gave up 4 bases and J gave up 3 bases, with 19 bases separating them. The germline V gene encodes CDR1 MGHRA and CDR2 YSYEKL. The CDR3 DNA reads TGCGCCAGCAGCCCACGGGCTCCCCTCCCCGACAATCAGCCCCAGCATTTT. Its translation is CASSPRAPLPDNQPQHF.

The CDR3 region has the DNA TGTGCCAGCAGCTTGTTCCGCGCCTACGAGCAGTACTTC. It encodes CASSLFRAYEQYF. The chain recombines TRBV5-6 with TRBJ2-7; D not certain. The CDR3 consists of 13 residues. Germline lookup yields CDR1 SGHDT and CDR2 YYEEEE. Trimming pared 1 base from V and 2 bases from J, leaving 7 bases between.